The present T cell receptor beta chain was sequenced within a study of blood T cells in healthy people across ages. As regards this clonotype: Relative to the germline gene, one junction end is altered; a read error may explain this.

Through a sample-barcoded 5' primer and a J-beta primer mix, a second PCR was run for about 6 to 11 cycles. Carrying 12 random nucleotides, a template-switch adaptor labeled each individual cDNA molecule. Samples each returned at least 2.5 million CDR3-containing paired-end reads. MiXCR, run by TCRdb on the 5' RACE reads, gives a single entry per CDR3 protein. The sample contains just over 1 million distinct CDR3 sequences, 45% of which appear only once. Looked up from germline, CDR1 is KGHSH and CDR2 is LQKENI. This CDR3 region has 14 residues. The sequence derives from a woman aged 60 to 75 in good health. The V and J genes are TRBV18 and TRBJ1-1; D is perhaps TRBD1 (6 bases). Sequenced: blood. CDR3 nucleotides: TGTGCCAGCTCAGCGGGACAAGGGAACACTGAGGCTTTCTTT. It translates to CASSAGQGNTEAFF.